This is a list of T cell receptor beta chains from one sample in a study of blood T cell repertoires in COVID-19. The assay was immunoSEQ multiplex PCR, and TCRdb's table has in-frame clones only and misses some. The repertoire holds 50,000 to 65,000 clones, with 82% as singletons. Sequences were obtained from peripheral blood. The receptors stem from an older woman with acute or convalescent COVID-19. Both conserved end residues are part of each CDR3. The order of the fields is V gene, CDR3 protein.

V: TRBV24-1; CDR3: CATSDLTGQGDGEGYTF
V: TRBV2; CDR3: CASSARLQGGPYEQYF
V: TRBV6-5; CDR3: CASSYLGQGAGTEAFF
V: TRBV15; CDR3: CATSRELQGYEQYF
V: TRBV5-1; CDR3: CASSFGEKLFF
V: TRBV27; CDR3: CASSLVGIGQPQHF
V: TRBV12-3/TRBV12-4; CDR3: CASSFSGNEKLFF
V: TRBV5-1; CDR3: CASSPAGGDGYTF
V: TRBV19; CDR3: CAVGGASSYNEQFF
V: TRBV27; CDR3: CASSLTSRGGSPQHF
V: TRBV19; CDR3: CASKAGTASGSPLHF
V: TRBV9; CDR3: CASSVVAGRNTEAFF
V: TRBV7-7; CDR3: CASSLDRGGGEQFF
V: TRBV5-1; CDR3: CASSFGLDTYNEQFF
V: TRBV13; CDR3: CASSTLRGNYGYTF
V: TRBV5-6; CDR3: CASSHTGQNNEQFF
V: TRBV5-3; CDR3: CARSPGQGADGNTIYF
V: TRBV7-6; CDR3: CASRSDRDSNQPQHF
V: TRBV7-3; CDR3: CASSLILGANVLTF
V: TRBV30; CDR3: CAWSVGGGDQPQHF
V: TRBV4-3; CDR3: CASSPLQGFHEQYF
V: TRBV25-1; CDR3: CASSELSGTGEQNTEAFF
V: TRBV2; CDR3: CASSPKLGTGHNGYTF
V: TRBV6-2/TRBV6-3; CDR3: CASSQDSPSSWSYEQYF
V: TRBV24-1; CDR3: CATSVGLGTGTYNEQFF
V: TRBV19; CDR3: CASSLNRANGELFF
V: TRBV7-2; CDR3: CASSLVTGDNEQFF
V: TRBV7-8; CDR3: CASSLGLAGRSGTGELFF
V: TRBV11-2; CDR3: CASSSLSGGNTGELFF
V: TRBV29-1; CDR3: CSVEGDRDTNYEQYF
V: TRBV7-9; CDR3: CASSLETDTEAFF
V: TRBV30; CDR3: CAWSNRNTIYF
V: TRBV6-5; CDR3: CASSSQGFPEAFF
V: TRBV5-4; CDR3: CASSLGTDTYEQYF
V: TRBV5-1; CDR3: CASRPGTGGPYNEQFF
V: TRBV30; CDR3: CAWSAGGSVGNQPQHF
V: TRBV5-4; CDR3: CASSVTGLGNTIYF
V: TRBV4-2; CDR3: CASSLNTGGPADTQYF
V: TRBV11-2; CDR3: CASSPVGGAGTQYF
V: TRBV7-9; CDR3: CASSPNSGTGYYELYF
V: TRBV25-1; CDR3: CASSHGTSTDTQYF
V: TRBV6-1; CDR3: CASSETPSGGTNEQFF
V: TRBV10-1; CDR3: CASITNTGELFF
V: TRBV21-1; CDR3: CASSRSTEQLFEQYF
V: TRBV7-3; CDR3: CASSEGRASNQPQHF
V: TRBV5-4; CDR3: CASSDVREQYF
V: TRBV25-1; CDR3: CASSLGTGTGIYEQYF
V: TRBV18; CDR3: CASSLDSNTEAFF
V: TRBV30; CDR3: CAWRRSGGGNEQYF
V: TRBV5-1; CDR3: CASSQGTASTDTQYF